A selection of T cell receptor beta chains follows, all from one sample in a study of persistence of HIV-infected CD4 T cells. The protocol was immunoSEQ multiplex PCR, while the TCRdb copy is restricted to in-frame clones and leaves out a portion. The sample includes 30,000 to 35,000 clones, 75% to 85% of them seen just once. The antigens for these receptors are not known. Sample: CD4+ T cells sorted from PBMCs after roughly 18-hour stimulation, taken from a patient who received antiretroviral therapy. All receptors derive from an adult woman with HIV who was CMV-seropositive. CDR3s include the opening cysteine and the closing phenylalanine or tryptophan. Fields, in order: J gene, clone size, V gene, D gene, CDR3 protein, CDR3 DNA. A D gene is named only where the DNA matches it firmly. Rows give clone size only sometimes, using once, few, many, or a class for an expanded clone.

TRBJ2-3,once,TRBV14,TRBD1,CASSQEQGAYYPTDTQYF,TGTGCCAGCAGCCAAGAACAGGGGGCTTATTACCCCACAGATACGCAGTATTTT
TRBJ2-3,-,TRBV30,-,CAWSTVTDTQYF,TGTGCCTGGAGTACAGTCACAGATACGCAGTATTTT
TRBJ1-2,-,TRBV5-1,TRBD1,CASSPGQDRYGYTF,TGCGCCAGCAGCCCGGGACAGGATCGCTATGGCTACACCTTC
TRBJ1-2,once,TRBV7-2,TRBD1,CASSPLPPRQGAGGYTF,TGTGCCAGCAGCCCCTTACCCCCAAGACAGGGGGCTGGTGGCTACACCTTC
TRBJ1-5,-,TRBV28,-,CASTPGNSNQPQHF,TGTGCCAGCACCCCCGGCAACAGCAATCAGCCCCAGCATTTT
TRBJ1-3,-,TRBV5-6,-,CASNRGWAGNTIYF,TGTGCCAGCAACAGAGGGTGGGCTGGAAACACCATATATTTT
TRBJ2-3,-,TRBV9,TRBD2,CASRPSGGSSSDTQYF,TGTGCCAGCAGACCAAGCGGCGGGAGTTCGTCAGATACGCAGTATTTT
TRBJ1-3,few,TRBV19,-,CASSISRGGPDRNTIYF,TGTGCCAGTAGTATATCCCGCGGGGGACCGGATAGAAACACCATATATTTT
TRBJ1-1,-,TRBV19,-,CASNTLGGPNTEAFF,TGTGCCAGCAATACCCTCGGGGGTCCCAACACTGAAGCTTTCTTT
TRBJ2-1,-,TRBV10-3,-,CAISLGENEQFF,TGTGCCATCTCCTTGGGGGAGAATGAGCAGTTCTTC
TRBJ1-1,few,TRBV6-7,-,CAAAGPAEAFF,TGCGCCGCGGCGGGGCCGGCTGAAGCTTTCTTT